This TCR beta chain comes out of a study of control samples from healthy donors and cancer patients. Here immunoSEQ multiplex PCR was the method, and the copy in TCRdb shows in-frame clones only, minus some. This table has 120,000 or so clones, approximately 94% appearing once. This sequence originates from a man aged 45-65 years with head and neck cancer. Sequencing was done on a sample of PBMCs.

CDR3 sequence reads: CASSSGANEQFF. CDR3 nucleotides: TGCGCCAGCAGCTCAGGGGCCAATGAGCAGTTCTTC. The chain is built from TRBV5-1 and TRBJ2-1; a possible D gene is TRBD1 (6 bases). CDR1 is SGHRS, CDR2 YFSETQ, per germline. The CDR3 is 12 amino acids. The V and J ends lost 3 bases and 6 bases respectively, with 7 bases between them.